One and the same sample provided the 3 T cell receptor beta chains below, sequenced in a study of PD-L1 blockade in urothelial cancer. Time point given: pretreatment peripheral blood. Profiling relied on immunoSEQ multiplex PCR, and the TCRdb table lists in-frame clones only, not all of them. The sample lists roughly 50,000 clones, around 90% occurring once. The starting material was PBMCs, obtained around atezolizumab (anti-PD-L1) treatment. The receptor source for this set is a woman between 55 and 75 years old with urothelial cancer.

CDR3 in amino acids: CASSQAGTVLEKLFF. For the CDR3, the DNA is TGTGCCAGCAGCCAAGCCGGGACAGTTCTAGAAAAACTGTTTTTT. The V gene is TRBV14, the J gene TRBJ1-4, with TRBD1 matching over 7 bases. The V segment lost 1 base and the J segment 8 bases; nucleotides outside the gene matches: 7. The CDR3 sequence is 15 residues long. CDR1 SGHDN and CDR2 FVKESK come from the germline V gene.

The rearrangement links TRBV10-3 to TRBJ2-3, with a weak D call TRBD2 (6 bases). V dropped 8 bases and J dropped 0 bases, with 12 bases sitting between them. The CDR3 spans 14 residues. Germline V lookup: CDR1 ENHRY, CDR2 SYGVKD. CDR3: CAIGGEQSTDTQYF. The DNA for the CDR3 is TGTGCCATCGGCGGGGAACAGAGCACAGATACGCAGTATTTT.

The chain joins TRBV28 to TRBJ2-4; 9 bases agree with TRBD1. V lost 2 bases and J lost 4; bases outside the gene matches: 3. Germline assignment: CDR1 MDHEN and CDR2 SYDVKM. The CDR3 covers 15 residues. CDR3 protein: CASSLPGTGKNIQYF. CDR3 nucleotides: TGTGCCAGCAGTTTACCCGGGACAGGGAAAAACATTCAGTACTTC.